Reported below is one TCR beta chain. This record comes from a study of T cells expressing NK-cell markers. Study-level background: The eight sequenced donors comprised seven who were HCMV-seropositive and one who was seronegative.

What made the TCR beta cDNA was 5'RACE template switching with UMIs. For each CDR3 protein, TCRdb gives one entry from its re-call of the 5' RACE reads, without DNA. Recorded for this sample: 500,000 to 700,000 distinct CDR3 sequences. The germline CDR1 and CDR2 sequences are SEHNR and FQNEAQ (reference sequence). The length of the CDR3 is 16 residues. The sequenced material came from blood T cells: a sorted CD56 or NKG2C T cell subset, CD4+ or CD8+ T cells, or bulk PBMC T cells (not recorded which). The origin of this receptor is a man between 18 and 29 years old in good health. The V call is TRBV7-9, the J call TRBJ1-1; TCRdb lists TRBD1, though no DNA is available to test this call. The CDR3 is CASSSWTGPGNTEAFF.